This paragraph reports one T cell receptor (beta chain). This sample was taken from a study of blood T cell repertoires in COVID-19. Study details: The origin of the acute and convalescent COVID-19 samples was the United States, Italy and Spain.

As handled by the study authors: Researchers report that nucleated cell counts were estimated from reference gene primer amplification. The method was immunoSEQ multiplex PCR; TCRdb's version includes in-frame clones alone and lacks a portion of them. That table supplies the V and J calls and clone size; D and trimming were determined from the DNA. The table records 180,000 or so clones, approximately 80% of them present only once. Adults between about 18 and 95 years of age took part from under 30 US areas. Two negative PCRs, clearance, or symptom resolution were required of recovered Cohort 3 donors. Sequencing was done on a sample of PBMCs or T cells enriched from blood (not recorded which). The sequence was obtained from a woman aged 60-75 years who had recovered from COVID-19.

In nucleotides, the CDR3 is TGTGCCAGCAGCATCCAAGGGGTTTCACCCCTCCACTTT. It is translated as CASSIQGVSPLHF. The chain joins TRBV3-1 (or the pseudogene TRBV3-2) to TRBJ1-6, with D maybe TRBD1 (5 bases). This CDR3 spans 13 amino acids. Germline CDR1 reads LGHDT; CDR2 reads YNNKEL (reference sequence). V was cut by 5 bases and J by 9 bases, with 11 bases left in between.